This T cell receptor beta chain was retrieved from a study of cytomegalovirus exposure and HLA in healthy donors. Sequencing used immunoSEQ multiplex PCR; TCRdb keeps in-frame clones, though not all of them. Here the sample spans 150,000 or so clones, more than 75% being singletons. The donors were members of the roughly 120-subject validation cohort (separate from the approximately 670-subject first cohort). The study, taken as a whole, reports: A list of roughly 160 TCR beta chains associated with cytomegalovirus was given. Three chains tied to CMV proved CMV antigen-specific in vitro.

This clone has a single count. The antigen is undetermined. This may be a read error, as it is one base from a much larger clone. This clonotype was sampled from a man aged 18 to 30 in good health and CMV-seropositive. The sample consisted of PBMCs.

CDR3 protein: CASSYGGDTEAFF. CDR3 in DNA: TGTGCCAGCAGCTACGGGGGGGACACTGAAGCTTTCTTT. The chain recombines TRBV7-3 with TRBJ1-1; a possible D gene is TRBD1 (5 bases). This CDR3 has 13 residues. The germline gives CDR1 SGHTA, CDR2 FQGTGA. V lost 4 bases and J lost 3, with 9 bases in between.